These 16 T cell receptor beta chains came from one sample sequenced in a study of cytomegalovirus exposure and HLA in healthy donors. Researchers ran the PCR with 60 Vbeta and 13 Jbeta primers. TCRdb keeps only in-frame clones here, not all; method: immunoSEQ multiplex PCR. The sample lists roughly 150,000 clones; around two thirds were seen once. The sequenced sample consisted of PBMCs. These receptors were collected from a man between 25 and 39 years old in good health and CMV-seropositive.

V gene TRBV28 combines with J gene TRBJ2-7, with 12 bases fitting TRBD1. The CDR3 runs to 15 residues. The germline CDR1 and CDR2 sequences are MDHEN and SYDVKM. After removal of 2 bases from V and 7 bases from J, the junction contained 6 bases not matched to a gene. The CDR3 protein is CASSLLGQGAKEQYF. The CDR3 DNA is TGTGCCAGCAGTTTACTGGGACAGGGGGCGAAAGAGCAGTACTTC. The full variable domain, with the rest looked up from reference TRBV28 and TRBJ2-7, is DVKVTQSSRYLVKRTGEKVFLECVQDMDHENMFWYRQDPGLGLRLIYFSYDVKMKEKGDIPEGYSVSREKKERFSLILESASTNQTSMYLCASSLLGQGAKEQYFGPGTRLTVT.

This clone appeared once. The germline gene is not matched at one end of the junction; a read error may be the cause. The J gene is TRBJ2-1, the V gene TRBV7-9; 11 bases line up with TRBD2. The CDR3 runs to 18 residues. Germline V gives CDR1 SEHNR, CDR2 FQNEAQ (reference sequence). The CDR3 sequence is CSSSFILLSGGGLNEQFF. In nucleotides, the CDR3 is TGTTCCAGCAGCTTTATTTTACTTAGCGGGGGGGGCCTCAATGAGCAGTTCTTC.

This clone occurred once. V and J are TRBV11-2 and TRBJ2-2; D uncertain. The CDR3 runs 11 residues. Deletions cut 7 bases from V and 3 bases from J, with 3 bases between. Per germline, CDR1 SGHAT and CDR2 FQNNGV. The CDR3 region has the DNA TGTGCCAGCACGGACACCGGGGAGCTGTTTTTT. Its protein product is CASTDTGELFF. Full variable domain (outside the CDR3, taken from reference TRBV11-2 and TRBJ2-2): EAGVAQSPRYKIIEKRQSVAFWCNPISGHATLYWYQQILGQGPKLLIQFQNNGVVDDSQLPKDRFSAERLKGVDSTLKIQPAKLEDSAVYLCASTDTGELFFGEGSRLTVL.

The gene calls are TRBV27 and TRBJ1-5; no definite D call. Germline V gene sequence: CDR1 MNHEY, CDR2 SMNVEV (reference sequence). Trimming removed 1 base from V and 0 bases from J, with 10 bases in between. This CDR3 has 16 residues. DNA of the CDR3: TGTGCCAGCAGTTTATTAGGTCAGGCTAGCAATCAGCCCCAGCATTTT. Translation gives CASSLLGQASNQPQHF.

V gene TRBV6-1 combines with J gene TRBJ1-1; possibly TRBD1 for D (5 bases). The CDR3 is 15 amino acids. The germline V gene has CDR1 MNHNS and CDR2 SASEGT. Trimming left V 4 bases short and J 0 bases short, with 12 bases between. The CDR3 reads CASSVRQTMNTEAFF. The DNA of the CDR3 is TGTGCCAGCAGTGTCCGACAGACGATGAACACTGAAGCTTTCTTT.

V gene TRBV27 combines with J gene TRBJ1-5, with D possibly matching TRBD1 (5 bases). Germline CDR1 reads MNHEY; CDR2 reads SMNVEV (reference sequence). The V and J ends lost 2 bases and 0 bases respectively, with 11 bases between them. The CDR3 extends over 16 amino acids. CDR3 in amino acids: CASSLKAGYSNQPQHF. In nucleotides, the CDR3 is TGTGCCAGCAGTTTAAAGGCAGGGTATAGCAATCAGCCCCAGCATTTT.

CDR3 region: CASSFPGLADSKNIQYF. The CDR3 bases are TGCGCCAGCAGCTTCCCGGGACTAGCGGATTCCAAAAACATTCAGTACTTC. This sequence joins TRBV5-1 and TRBJ2-4; 11 nucleotides line up with TRBD2. CDR3 length equals 17 residues. Germline CDR1 SGHRS, CDR2 YFSETQ. V was pared by 2 bases and J by 2 bases, with 6 bases of the junction left unmatched.

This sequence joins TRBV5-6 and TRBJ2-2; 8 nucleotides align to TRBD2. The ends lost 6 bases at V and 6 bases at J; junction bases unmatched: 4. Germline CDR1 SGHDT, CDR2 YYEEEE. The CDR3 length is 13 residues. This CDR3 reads CASMRAGAGELFF. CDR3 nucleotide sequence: TGTGCCAGCATGCGAGCGGGAGCCGGGGAGCTGTTTTTT.

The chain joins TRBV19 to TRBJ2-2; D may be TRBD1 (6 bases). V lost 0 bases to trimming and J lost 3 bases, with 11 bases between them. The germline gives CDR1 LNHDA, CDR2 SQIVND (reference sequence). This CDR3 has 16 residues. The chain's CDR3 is CASSIEGAIHTGELFF. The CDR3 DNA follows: TGTGCCAGTAGTATAGAGGGGGCGATCCACACCGGGGAGCTGTTTTTT.

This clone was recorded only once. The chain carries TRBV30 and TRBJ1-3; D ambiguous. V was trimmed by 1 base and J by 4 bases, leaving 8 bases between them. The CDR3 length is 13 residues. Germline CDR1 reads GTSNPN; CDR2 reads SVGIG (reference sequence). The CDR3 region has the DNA TGTGCCTGGAGTGGGGCTCTGGGAAACACCATATATTTT. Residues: CAWSGALGNTIYF.

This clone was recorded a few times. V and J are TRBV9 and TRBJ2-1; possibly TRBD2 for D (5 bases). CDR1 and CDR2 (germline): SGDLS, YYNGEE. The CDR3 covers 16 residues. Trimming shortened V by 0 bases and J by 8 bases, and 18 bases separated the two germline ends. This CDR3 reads CASSVGREGMGDEQFF. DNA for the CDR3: TGTGCCAGCAGCGTAGGGCGTGAGGGTATGGGCGATGAGCAGTTCTTC.

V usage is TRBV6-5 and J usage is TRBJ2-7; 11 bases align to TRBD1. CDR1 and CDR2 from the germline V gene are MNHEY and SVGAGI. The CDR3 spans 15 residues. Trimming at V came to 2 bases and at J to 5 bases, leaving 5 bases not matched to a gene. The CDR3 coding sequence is TGTGCCAGCAGTTACCGCGGGACAGGGGGAGACGAGCAGTACTTC. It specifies CASSYRGTGGDEQYF.

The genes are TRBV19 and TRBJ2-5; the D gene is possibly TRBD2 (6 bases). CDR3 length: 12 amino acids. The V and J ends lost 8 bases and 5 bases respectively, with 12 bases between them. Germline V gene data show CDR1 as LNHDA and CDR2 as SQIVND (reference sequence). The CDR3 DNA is TGTGCCAGTGGGACTGTGTGGGAGACCCAGTACTTC. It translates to CASGTVWETQYF.

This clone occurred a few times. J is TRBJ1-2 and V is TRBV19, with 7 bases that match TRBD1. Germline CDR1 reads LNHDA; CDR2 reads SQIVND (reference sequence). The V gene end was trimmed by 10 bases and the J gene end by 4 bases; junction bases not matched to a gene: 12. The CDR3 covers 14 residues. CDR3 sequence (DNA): TGTGCCACCACGGGACAGCCTGCTGGCTATGGCTACACCTTC. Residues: CATTGQPAGYGYTF.

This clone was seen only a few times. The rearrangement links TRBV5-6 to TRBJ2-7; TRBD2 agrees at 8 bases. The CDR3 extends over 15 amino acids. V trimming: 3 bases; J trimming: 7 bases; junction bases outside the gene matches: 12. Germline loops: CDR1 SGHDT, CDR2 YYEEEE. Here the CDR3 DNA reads TGTGCCAGCAGCTACGAGCGGGAGTGGGCCGTGGAGCAGTACTTC. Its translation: CASSYEREWAVEQYF.

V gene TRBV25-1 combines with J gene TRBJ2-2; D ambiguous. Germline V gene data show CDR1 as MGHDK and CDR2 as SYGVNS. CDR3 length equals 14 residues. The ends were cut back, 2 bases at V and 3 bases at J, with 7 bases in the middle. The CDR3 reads CASSEQADTGELFF. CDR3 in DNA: TGTGCCAGCAGTGAACAGGCAGACACCGGGGAGCTGTTTTTT.